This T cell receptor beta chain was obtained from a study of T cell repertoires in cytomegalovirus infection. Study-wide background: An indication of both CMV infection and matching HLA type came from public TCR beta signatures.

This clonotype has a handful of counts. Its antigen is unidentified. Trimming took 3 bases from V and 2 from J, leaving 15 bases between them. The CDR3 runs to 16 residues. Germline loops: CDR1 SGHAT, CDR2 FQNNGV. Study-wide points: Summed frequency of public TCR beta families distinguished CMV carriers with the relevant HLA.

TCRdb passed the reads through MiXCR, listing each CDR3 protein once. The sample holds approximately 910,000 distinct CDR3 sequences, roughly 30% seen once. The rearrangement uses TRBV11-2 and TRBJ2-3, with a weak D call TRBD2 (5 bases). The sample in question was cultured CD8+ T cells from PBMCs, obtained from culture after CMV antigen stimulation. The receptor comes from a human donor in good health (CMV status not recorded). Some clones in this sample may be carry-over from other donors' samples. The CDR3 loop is CASSFPGASSTDTQYF. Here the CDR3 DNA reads TGTGCCAGCAGCTTCCCAGGAGCTAGCTCCACAGATACGCAGTATTTT.